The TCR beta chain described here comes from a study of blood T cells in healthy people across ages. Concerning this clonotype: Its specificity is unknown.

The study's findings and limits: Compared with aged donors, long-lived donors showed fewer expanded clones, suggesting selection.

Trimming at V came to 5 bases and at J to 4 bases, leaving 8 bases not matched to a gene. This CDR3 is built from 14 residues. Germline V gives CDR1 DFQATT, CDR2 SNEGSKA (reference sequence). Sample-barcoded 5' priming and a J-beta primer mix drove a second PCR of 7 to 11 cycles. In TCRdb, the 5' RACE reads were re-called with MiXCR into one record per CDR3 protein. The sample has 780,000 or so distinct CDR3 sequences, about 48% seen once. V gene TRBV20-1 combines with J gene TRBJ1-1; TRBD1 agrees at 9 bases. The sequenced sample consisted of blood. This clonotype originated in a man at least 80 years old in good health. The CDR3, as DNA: TGCAGTGCTCCCCGGGACAGGGCCGGCACTGAAGCTTTCTTT. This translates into CSAPRDRAGTEAFF.